This T cell receptor beta chain was observed in a study of cytomegalovirus exposure and HLA in healthy donors. Study findings and constraints: The study assumed roughly uniform donor sequencing depth for presence/absence analyses.

13 Jbeta primers and 60 Vbeta primers were used for the PCR. Measured with immunoSEQ multiplex PCR; TCRdb has only the in-frame clones, and not every one. The sample consists of 85,000 to 100,000 clones, more than 60% of them appearing once. This CDR3 is 11 amino acids long. Germline lookup yields CDR1 MNHNS and CDR2 SASEGT. The V and J ends lost 6 bases and 14 bases respectively, with 16 bases between them. This clone appeared a single time. The antigen remains undetermined. This chain uses TRBV6-1 with TRBJ2-5, with D possibly matching TRBD1 (5 bases). This TCR was recovered from a man between 50 and 59 years old in good health and CMV-seropositive. The specimen was PBMCs. The CDR3 coding sequence is TGTGCCAGCAGGGTGCCAGGGTGGGCCTACTTC. Protein sequence: CASRVPGWAYF.